What follows are 17 T cell receptor beta chains derived from one specimen sequenced in a study of patients and donors after allogeneic stem cell transplantation. TCRdb reanalysed the RT-PCR reads using MiXCR and keeps one entry per CDR3 protein. The sample lists about 960,000 distinct CDR3 sequences, more than 15% occurring once. Sequenced input: blood, either unsorted or a sorted T cell fraction (not recorded which). These receptors were obtained from a human donor who was either an allogeneic HSCT recipient or a stem cell or donor lymphocyte infusion donor (not recorded which). It is not recorded whose cells these are; they may come from a transplant donor.

This clonotype was found a few times. The chain has TRBV7-2 and TRBJ2-3; TRBD2 matches at 11 bases. V gave up 11 bases and J gave up 8 bases; unmatched junction bases: 12. CDR3 length: 14 amino acids. The germline V gene has CDR1 SGHTA and CDR2 FQGNSA. The CDR3 sequence is CAGGTSGTQVTQYF. The CDR3 DNA follows: TGTGCCGGGGGGACTAGCGGCACCCAGGTTACGCAGTATTTT.

There are a few counts of this clonotype. The rearrangement joins TRBV9 to TRBJ1-6, with D perhaps matching TRBD1 (5 bases). From germline, CDR1 is SGDLS and CDR2 YYNGEE. V lost 0 bases, J lost 4 bases, and 11 bases lay in between. The CDR3 is 16 residues long. The CDR3 DNA reads as TGTGCCAGCAGCGTAGAACAGGACTTGTATAATTCACCCCTCCACTTT. This codes for CASSVEQDLYNSPLHF.

There are a few counts of this clonotype. The genes are TRBV6-2 or TRBV6-3 and TRBJ2-7; no reliable D call. Trimming took off 8 bases at V and 3 bases at J, with 17 bases between the two ends. The CDR3 has 14 residues. Germline V CDR1 and CDR2: MNHEY, SVGEGT. The CDR3 region has the DNA TGTGCCAGCCTTGGATCTCCACATATCTACGAGCAGTACTTC. It is translated as CASLGSPHIYEQYF.

The chain recombines TRBV3-1 with TRBJ1-5, with a possible D match to TRBD1 (5 bases). Germline assignment: CDR1 LGHDT and CDR2 YNNKEL (reference sequence). This CDR3 contains 18 residues. V was trimmed by 0 bases and J by 3 bases, leaving 18 bases between them. The CDR3 DNA reads as TGTGCCAGCAGCCAAGACCCTGCAGGGAGGGACTACAATCAGCCCCAGCATTTT. Protein product: CASSQDPAGRDYNQPQHF. Complete variable domain (other parts from reference TRBV3-1 and TRBJ1-5): DTAVSQTPKYLVTQMGNDKSIKCEQNLGHDTMYWYKQDSKKFLKIMFSYNNKELIINETVPNRFSPKSPDKAHLNLHINSLELGDSAVYFCASSQDPAGRDYNQPQHFGDGTRLSIL.

This clonotype appeared a few times. The V gene is TRBV7-2, the J gene TRBJ2-1; 9 nucleotides align to TRBD1. With 1 base clipped from V and 5 bases from J, the junction kept 3 bases outside the gene matches. Germline values: CDR1 SGHTA, CDR2 FQGNSA. The CDR3 runs 15 residues. The CDR3 DNA is TGTGCCAGCAGCTTAGAAGGGACAGGGAACAATGAGCAGTTCTTC. Encoded protein: CASSLEGTGNNEQFF.

This clonotype was counted between two and nine times. This sequence joins TRBV5-1 and TRBJ2-5; 9 bases fit TRBD1. The length of the CDR3 is 15 residues. V lost 4 bases to trimming and J lost 5 bases; unmatched junction nucleotides: 9. Germline V lookup: CDR1 SGHRS, CDR2 YFSETQ. The CDR3 here is CASSLGDREGETQYF. As DNA, the CDR3 is TGCGCCAGCAGCCTAGGGGACAGGGAGGGCGAGACCCAGTACTTC. The full variable domain, its missing parts supplied by reference TRBV5-1 and TRBJ2-5, is KAGVTQTPRYLIKTRGQQVTLSCSPISGHRSVSWYQQTPGQGLQFLFEYFSETQRNKGNFPGRFSGRQFSNSRSEMNVSTLELGDSALYLCASSLGDREGETQYFGPGTRLLVL.

V usage is TRBV7-9 and J usage is TRBJ2-1; D is perhaps TRBD1 (6 bases). The V end lost 3 bases, the J end lost 7 bases, and 19 bases lay between the germline ends. Germline assignment: CDR1 SEHNR and CDR2 FQNEAQ (reference sequence). The CDR3 spans 16 residues. CDR3 sequence (DNA): TGTGCCAGCAGCTTTTTGGGGACAAGAACACAGAATGAGCAGTTCTTC. Protein sequence: CASSFLGTRTQNEQFF.

The J gene is TRBJ1-2, the V gene TRBV15; D might be TRBD1 (5 bases). Germline V gene sequence: CDR1 LNHNV, CDR2 YYDKDF (reference sequence). V dropped 0 bases and J dropped 8 bases, with 10 bases sitting between them. This CDR3 comprises 13 residues. The CDR3 region is CATSRDTAGGYTF. In DNA form, the CDR3 reads TGTGCCACCAGCAGAGATACGGCAGGGGGCTACACCTTC.

This CDR3 reads CASSIQAVTGELFF. CDR3 coding DNA: TGTGCCAGCAGTATACAGGCGGTAACCGGGGAGCTGTTTTTT. The chain couples TRBV6-1 to TRBJ2-2, with D perhaps matching TRBD1 (5 bases). Germline values: CDR1 MNHNS, CDR2 SASEGT. CDR3 length: 14 residues. V was pared by 5 bases and J by 5 bases, with 12 bases between.

This clonotype was counted a few times. This chain joins TRBV9 and TRBJ2-5, with D unresolved. The germline V gene has CDR1 SGDLS and CDR2 YYNGEE. Trimming took 0 bases from V and 0 from J, leaving 6 bases between them. The CDR3 contains 14 residues. DNA of the CDR3: TGTGCCAGCAGCGTAGGTCGAAACCAAGAGACCCAGTACTTC. This encodes CASSVGRNQETQYF.

The chain couples TRBV9 to TRBJ2-3; D remains ambiguous. Germline V CDR1 and CDR2: SGDLS, YYNGEE. V was trimmed by 4 bases and J by 1 base, leaving 10 bases between them. The CDR3 sequence is 14 residues long. The CDR3: CASSLDSRTDTQYF. CDR3 DNA: TGTGCCAGCAGCCTCGACTCTCGCACAGATACGCAGTATTTT.

V gene TRBV29-1 combines with J gene TRBJ1-1; D is perhaps TRBD1 (5 bases). The CDR3 consists of 13 residues. In germline, CDR1 is SQVTM, CDR2 ANQGSEA. Trimming took 5 bases from V and 2 from J, leaving 12 bases between them. CDR3 sequence (DNA): TGCAGCGTTTGTAGGGGCCATAACACTGAAGCTTTCTTT. Translating it yields CSVCRGHNTEAFF.

The chain recombines TRBV12-3 or TRBV12-4 with TRBJ1-2; TRBD1 agrees at 10 bases. The CDR3 runs to 13 residues. V dropped 7 bases and J dropped 8; count of bases not matched to a gene: 7. CDR3 loop: CASTLDRGTGYTF. The CDR3 DNA reads TGTGCCAGCACCCTGGACAGGGGGACCGGCTACACCTTC.

The V gene is TRBV7-8, the J gene TRBJ1-1; D is perhaps TRBD1 (5 bases). The length of the CDR3 is 16 residues. Germline V gene lookup returns CDR1 SGHVS and CDR2 FQNEAQ. V dropped 3 bases and J dropped 0 bases, with 14 bases sitting between them. In DNA form, the CDR3 reads TGTGCCAGCAGCTTGCCCGGGGCGGGCCTGAACACTGAAGCTTTCTTT. This encodes CASSLPGAGLNTEAFF.

The chain employs TRBV5-1 and TRBJ1-1; perhaps TRBD1 as D (5 bases). The CDR3 covers 14 residues. Germline V gives CDR1 SGHRS, CDR2 YFSETQ. V lost 5 bases to trimming and J lost 2 bases, with 13 bases between them. CDR3 nucleotides: TGCGCCAGCAGTTCCGGACGGGACAACACTGAAGCTTTCTTT. Amino acids: CASSSGRDNTEAFF. Supplemented by reference TRBV5-1 and TRBJ1-1, the full variable domain reads KAGVTQTPRYLIKTRGQQVTLSCSPISGHRSVSWYQQTPGQGLQFLFEYFSETQRNKGNFPGRFSGRQFSNSRSEMNVSTLELGDSALYLCASSSGRDNTEAFFGQGTRLTVV.

This clonotype occurred a few times. The rearrangement joins TRBV7-2 to TRBJ2-5, with D perhaps TRBD2 (6 bases). Trimming stripped 6 bases from V and 3 bases from J, with 11 bases between. CDR1 is SGHTA, CDR2 FQGNSA, per germline. This CDR3 spans 13 amino acids. CDR3 sequence reads: CASRRLGEETQYF. The CDR3 DNA follows: TGTGCCAGCAGGCGACTAGGAGAAGAGACCCAGTACTTC.

The table lists this clonotype with a few counts. The CDR3 sequence: CASSTSGSSYEQYF. In DNA form, the CDR3 reads TGTGCCAGTAGTACTAGCGGGAGCTCCTACGAGCAGTACTTC. This chain uses TRBV19 with TRBJ2-7; TRBD2 matches at 10 bases. CDR1 and CDR2 from the germline V gene are LNHDA and SQIVND (reference sequence). J lost 0 bases, V lost 4 bases, and 0 bases had no gene match. CDR3 size: 14 residues.